This T cell receptor beta chain was sequenced during a study of T cell responses to AZD1222 COVID-19 vaccine. The data were produced by immunoSEQ multiplex PCR, yet TCRdb's version contains in-frame clones alone and is incomplete. Seen here are about 82,000 clones, 92% observed once, and the top ten hold roughly 3%. Study findings and constraints: The span of vaccine-associated CD4 TCRs extended across spike, with dominance at 160-218 and 743-854. It should be noted that donors were predominantly white British and more often female, and clonal diversity was possibly underestimated. When two AZD1222 doses had been given, Spike-specific TCR breadth and depth rose. Repertoire sampling was restricted to post-peak T cell response timepoints.

CDR3 length equals 13 residues. Germline CDR1 and CDR2: MNHEY and SVGAGI. V lost 2 bases and J lost 7, with 9 bases in between. This clone came up a few times. As yet, its antigen is unknown. V and J are TRBV6-5 and TRBJ1-5; D remains unclear. Here the sequenced sample was peripheral blood, taken 28 days after the second AZD1222 dose. This sequence was found in an adult who received the AZD1222 COVID-19 vaccine. The CDR3 reads CASSYRLEQPQHF. CDR3 coding DNA: TGTGCCAGCAGTTACCGTCTTGAACAGCCCCAGCATTTT.